The 3 T cell receptor beta chains presented below share a single source sample, sequenced in a study of graft-versus-host responses after intestinal transplantation. The data were produced by immunoSEQ multiplex PCR, yet TCRdb's version contains in-frame clones alone and is incomplete. The sample has about 3,900 clones, 85% seen once; the top ten hold about 4.9%. Intraepithelial and lamina propria lymphocytes were isolated from graft specimens. The source material was ileum tissue, sampled about 93 weeks after intestinal transplant. Receptors were obtained from a human patient who received an intestinal transplant, so some T cells may come from the graft donor.

V gene TRBV19 combines with J gene TRBJ2-1; no definite D call. Deletions cut 3 bases from V and 3 bases from J, with 12 bases between. The CDR3 is 15 amino acids. Germline CDR1 and CDR2: LNHDA and SQIVND (reference sequence). In nucleotides, the CDR3 is TGTGCCAGTAGTATTCCAAAGACGGGCTACAATGAGCAGTTCTTC. Its translation is CASSIPKTGYNEQFF.

J is TRBJ1-3 and V is TRBV5-4, with D maybe TRBD1 (5 bases). The germline V and J ends were trimmed by 2 bases and 4 bases, with 13 bases remaining between them. The V gene's germline CDR1 is SGHNT and CDR2 YYREEE (reference sequence). The CDR3 has 15 residues. This CDR3 reads CASSFDQGRGNTIYF. The CDR3 coding sequence is TGTGCCAGCAGCTTCGATCAGGGTAGAGGAAACACCATATATTTT.

The V gene is TRBV7-3, the J gene TRBJ1-4, with 9 bases lining up with TRBD1. The CDR3 loop spans 15 amino acids. Germline V CDR1 and CDR2: SGHTA, FQGTGA. J lost 7 bases, V lost 5 bases, and 8 bases had no gene match. This CDR3 reads CASSPGGQGTEKLFF. CDR3 DNA: TGTGCCAGCAGCCCAGGGGGACAGGGCACTGAAAAACTGTTTTTT.